The 29 T cell receptor beta chains listed next were all sequenced from one sample in a study of T cell responses to AZD1222 COVID-19 vaccine (dated by TCRdb to 2020 to 2023). Read against the paper, the sample's time point label means: baseline before first vaccination. The protocol used for the library was the immunoSEQ multiplex PCR assay. Held by TCRdb, this immuneACCESS table contains in-frame sequences only and omits some clones. Under half of the omission traces to an unresolved V gene where checked; the cause of the rest is unknown. For this sample the table gives approximately 90,000 clones, of which nearly 90% were detected only once. The ten largest make up 8.4% of the sample. This material consisted of peripheral blood, taken on day 0 of AZD1222 vaccination. These receptors all come from an adult in good health.

The J gene is TRBJ1-3, the V gene TRBV6-6, with 8 nucleotides matching TRBD1. This CDR3 is 16 amino acids long. Trimming at V came to 4 bases and at J to 3 bases, leaving 8 bases not matched to a gene. The V gene's germline CDR1 is MNHNY and CDR2 SVGAGI (reference sequence). The CDR3 nucleotides are TGTGCCAGCAGTTTCCTTCAGGGGGCGCTTGGAAACACCATATATTTT. It yields the protein CASSFLQGALGNTIYF.

This clone was seen only once. This chain connects TRBV19 to TRBJ1-2; TRBD1 is a possible D gene (6 bases). There are 16 residues in the CDR3. CDR1 is LNHDA, CDR2 SQIVND, per germline (reference sequence). V gave up 3 bases and J gave up 2 bases, with 16 bases separating them. This chain's CDR3 is CASSIRAGAWNYGYTF. CDR3 nucleotides: TGTGCCAGTAGTATTAGGGCAGGGGCTTGGAACTATGGCTACACCTTC.

The CDR3 DNA is TGTGCCAGTAGTATTGCCGGCTACGTCCGGGAACTGTTTTTT. It encodes CASSIAGYVRELFF. V usage is TRBV19 and J usage is TRBJ1-4, with D uncertain. V was shortened by 3 bases and J by 12 bases, with 17 bases between the two germline ends. Germline lookup yields CDR1 LNHDA and CDR2 SQIVND (reference sequence). There are 14 residues in the CDR3.

In DNA, the CDR3 is TGTGCCAGCAGCTTAGAGGGAGGAGCTAACTATGGCTACACCTTC. Translating it yields CASSLEGGANYGYTF. This chain connects TRBV7-9 to TRBJ1-2; no reliable D call. The CDR3 sequence is 15 residues long. The germline V gene has CDR1 SEHNR and CDR2 FQNEAQ (reference sequence). V was pared by 1 base and J by 0 bases, with 9 bases between.

This chain joins TRBV7-2 and TRBJ2-7; 15 nucleotides match TRBD2. The CDR3 runs to 14 residues. Germline V CDR1 and CDR2: SGHTA, FQGNSA. The V segment lost 5 bases and the J segment 4 bases; nucleotides outside the gene matches: 0. The CDR3: CASSGLAGGYEQYF. The CDR3 nucleotides are TGTGCCAGCAGCGGACTAGCGGGGGGGTACGAGCAGTACTTC.

This clone appeared once. The genes are TRBV4-3 and TRBJ2-3; D possibly uses TRBD1 or TRBD2 (5 bases each). V lost 3 bases, J lost 4 bases, and 17 bases lay in between. Germline V gene data show CDR1 as LGHNA and CDR2 as YSLEER. The CDR3 length is 16 residues. Here the CDR3 DNA reads TGCGCCAGCAGCCAGATCGGGACGTCGAAGTCAGATACGCAGTATTTT. Its translation is CASSQIGTSKSDTQYF.

This chain uses TRBV5-4 with TRBJ1-4; D is ambiguous. V lost 2 bases to trimming and J lost 1 base, with 0 bases between them. This CDR3 spans 12 amino acids. Germline V CDR1 and CDR2: SGHNT, YYREEE (reference sequence). CDR3 coding DNA: TGTGCCAGCAGCTTAACTAATGAAAAACTGTTTTTT. Translation gives CASSLTNEKLFF.

V usage is TRBV2 and J usage is TRBJ2-3; TRBD2 is a possible D gene (6 bases). CDR1 is SNHLY, CDR2 FYNNEI, per germline. V was pared by 6 bases and J by 2 bases, with 12 bases between. CDR3 length: 14 amino acids. This chain's CDR3 is CASSGGLITDTQYF. The CDR3 DNA reads as TGTGCCAGCAGCGGGGGACTGATCACAGATACGCAGTATTTT.

The chain has TRBV5-8 and TRBJ1-4; D gene unclear. Looked up from germline, CDR1 is SGHTS and CDR2 is YDEGEE. The length of the CDR3 is 11 residues. V lost 0 bases to trimming and J lost 7 bases, with 1 base between them. The CDR3: CASSLGEKLFF. The CDR3 bases are TGTGCCAGCAGCTTGGGTGAAAAACTGTTTTTT.

This clone was observed a few times. The CDR3 sequence is CASSYLQANYGYTF. CDR3 bases: TGTGCCAGCAGTTACCTTCAAGCTAACTATGGCTACACCTTC. This chain links TRBV6-2 or TRBV6-3 with TRBJ1-2; no firm D call. Germline V gene sequence: CDR1 MNHEY, CDR2 SVGEGT. The ends were cut back, 2 bases at V and 0 bases at J, with 7 bases in the middle. The CDR3 sequence is 14 residues long.

The rearrangement links TRBV18 to TRBJ1-1; 10 nucleotides agree with TRBD1. Losses at the gene ends were 1 base for V and 6 bases for J; bases not matched to a gene: 11. CDR1 is KGHSH and CDR2 is LQKENI in the germline V gene. CDR3 length: 17 amino acids. The CDR3 DNA is TGTGCCAGCTCACCACGACAGGGGGCAGATCACTCTGCTGAAGCTTTCTTT. It yields the protein CASSPRQGADHSAEAFF.

V gene TRBV6-5 combines with J gene TRBJ1-2, with unresolved D. Deletions cut 2 bases from V and 8 bases from J, with 15 bases between. Per the germline V gene, CDR1 is MNHEY and CDR2 is SVGAGI. This CDR3 spans 14 amino acids. For the CDR3, the DNA is TGTGCCAGCAGTTACCGAACCCCGGTAGGCGGCTACACCTTC. The encoded protein is CASSYRTPVGGYTF.

This chain links TRBV7-2 with TRBJ2-2; the D gene is possibly TRBD2 (6 bases). Germline lookup yields CDR1 SGHTA and CDR2 FQGNSA. The CDR3 is 15 residues long. V was clipped by 2 bases and J by 1 base, with 8 bases between them. The CDR3: CASSLQAGNTGELFF. The CDR3 DNA reads as TGTGCCAGCAGCTTACAAGCGGGGAACACCGGGGAGCTGTTTTTT.

This chain joins TRBV7-2 and TRBJ1-2, with D uncertain. The CDR3 consists of 14 residues. Per the germline V gene, CDR1 is SGHTA and CDR2 is FQGNSA. Trimming removed 1 base at V and 5 bases at J, with 11 bases between. The CDR3 DNA reads TGTGCCAGCAGCTTAGGGGGATGGACGTATGGCTACACCTTC. Translating it yields CASSLGGWTYGYTF.

This clone appeared once. The CDR3 coding sequence is TGTGCCAGCAGCTCCGACCGGGATTCACCCCTCCACTTT. Translation: CASSSDRDSPLHF. This chain links TRBV11-2 with TRBJ1-6, with D uncertain. Germline values: CDR1 SGHAT, CDR2 FQNNGV. Trimming shortened V by 4 bases and J by 8 bases, and 9 bases separated the two germline ends. The CDR3 loop spans 13 amino acids.

J is TRBJ1-2 and V is TRBV5-4; D uncertain. This CDR3 spans 13 amino acids. V lost 0 bases to trimming and J lost 7 bases, with 10 bases between them. Germline V gene data show CDR1 as SGHNT and CDR2 as YYREEE (reference sequence). CDR3 in DNA: TGTGCCAGCAGCTTGGATTGGGCGCCTGGCTACACCTTC. This sequence encodes CASSLDWAPGYTF.

J is TRBJ2-5 and V is TRBV5-1, with D possibly matching TRBD1 (5 bases). The CDR3 contains 15 residues. V was cut by 0 bases and J by 3 bases, with 12 bases left in between. Germline CDR1 and CDR2: SGHRS and YFSETQ. CDR3 DNA sequence: TGCGCCAGCAGCTTGGAGCGTCAGGGCAAAGAGACCCAGTACTTC. Translating gives CASSLERQGKETQYF.

As to this clone: This sample also contains other DNA sequences that code for the same CDR3. J is TRBJ1-2 and V is TRBV6-5; TRBD1 matches at 7 bases. Per the germline V gene, CDR1 is MNHEY and CDR2 is SVGAGI. V lost 8 bases, J lost 4 bases, and 7 bases stayed unmatched. The CDR3 runs to 13 residues. The DNA for the CDR3 is TGTGCCAGCCGGGGGCAGGGGGGCTATGGCTACACCTTC. As protein: CASRGQGGYGYTF.

This clone was seen more than once but under ten times. This chain joins TRBV6-5 and TRBJ1-1, with 9 positions matching TRBD1. CDR3 size: 15 residues. Germline V gene lookup returns CDR1 MNHEY and CDR2 SVGAGI. The V gene end was trimmed by 4 bases and the J gene end by 10 bases; junction bases not matched to a gene: 13. CDR3 loop: CASSSTSVIQGAAFF. The CDR3 DNA reads TGTGCCAGCAGTTCCACCTCCGTAATACAGGGGGCAGCTTTCTTT.

The V gene is TRBV3-1 (or the pseudogene TRBV3-2), the J gene TRBJ2-3; D is uncertain. V lost 2 bases and J lost 1, with 7 bases in between. Germline-derived CDR1 and CDR2 are LGHDT and YNNKEL (reference sequence). The CDR3 runs 14 residues. The CDR3 sequence: CASSQRGGTDTQYF. The CDR3 coding sequence is TGTGCCAGCAGCCAACGAGGAGGCACAGATACGCAGTATTTT.

This chain connects TRBV18 to TRBJ1-3, with a possible D match to TRBD1 (6 bases). The CDR3 spans 13 residues. Germline assignment: CDR1 KGHSH and CDR2 LQKENI. V gave up 3 bases and J gave up 5 bases, with 8 bases separating them. CDR3 sequence reads: CASSPDSRNTIYF. CDR3 in DNA: TGTGCCAGCTCACCGGACAGTAGAAACACCATATATTTT.

Here the CDR3 reads CASSVIPGTSVAGELFF. The CDR3 DNA reads as TGTGCCAGCAGCGTAATACCCGGGACTAGTGTTGCCGGGGAGCTGTTTTTT. V is TRBV5-4 and J is TRBJ2-2; TRBD2 matches at 8 bases. Germline V gives CDR1 SGHNT, CDR2 YYREEE (reference sequence). V lost 4 bases and J lost 6; bases outside the gene matches: 14. This CDR3 contains 17 residues.

This clone was seen a few times. J is TRBJ2-2 and V is TRBV24-1, with TRBD1 as a possible D gene (5 bases). This CDR3 region has 14 residues. Trimming cost V 8 bases and J 10 bases, with 19 bases left between them. CDR1 is KGHDR and CDR2 is SFDVKD in the germline V gene. CDR3 in amino acids: CATNPQGIREELFF. The CDR3 DNA follows: TGTGCCACCAACCCCCAGGGTATTCGTGAGGAGCTGTTTTTT.

This rearrangement joins TRBV20-1 to TRBJ1-2; 7 nucleotides line up with TRBD1. V lost 3 bases, J lost 4 bases, and 5 bases stayed unmatched. CDR3 length equals 13 residues. CDR1 and CDR2 (germline): DFQATT, SNEGSKA (reference sequence). CDR3 DNA: TGCAGTGCTAGTGAACAGGGGATCTATGGCTACACCTTC. It translates to CSASEQGIYGYTF.

This chain uses TRBV4-3 with TRBJ1-6; TRBD1 agrees at 10 bases. The V gene end was trimmed by 4 bases and the J gene end by 7 bases; junction bases not matched to a gene: 10. Germline V gives CDR1 LGHNA, CDR2 YSLEER. This CDR3 has 17 amino acids. CDR3 DNA: TGCGCCAGCAGCCCTGAAAGACAGGGGGCCCCAAATTCACCCCTCCACTTT. Translated, it gives CASSPERQGAPNSPLHF.

The chain employs TRBV7-9 and TRBJ1-5; the D gene is possibly TRBD1 (5 bases). V was shortened by 2 bases and J by 6 bases, with 14 bases between the two germline ends. The CDR3 loop spans 15 amino acids. Germline V gene data show CDR1 as SEHNR and CDR2 as FQNEAQ (reference sequence). CDR3 coding DNA: TGTGCCAGCAGCTTAATCGGGGCTAGGGGTCAGCCCCAGCATTTT. Translation gives CASSLIGARGQPQHF.

V and J are TRBV6-5 and TRBJ1-1; the D gene is possibly TRBD1 (6 bases). CDR1 and CDR2 from the germline V gene are MNHEY and SVGAGI. The V gene lost 5 bases and the J gene lost 1 base, with 14 bases spanning the gap. The CDR3 has 15 residues. In DNA, the CDR3 is TGTGCCAGCAGTCCCCCTAGGGGGAGGAACACTGAAGCTTTCTTT. This translates into CASSPPRGRNTEAFF.

The chain uses TRBV30 and TRBJ1-1; no reliable D call. V dropped 2 bases and J dropped 0 bases, with 10 bases sitting between them. Germline loops: CDR1 GTSNPN, CDR2 SVGIG (reference sequence). The CDR3 contains 14 residues. The CDR3 DNA sequence: TGTGCCTGGAGTCCCCCTCCGTTGAACACTGAAGCTTTCTTT. This translates into CAWSPPPLNTEAFF.

The chain joins TRBV7-9 to TRBJ1-2; D is uncertain. Looked up from germline, CDR1 is SEHNR and CDR2 is FQNEAQ (reference sequence). The CDR3 is 17 amino acids. Trimming removed 5 bases at V and 4 bases at J, with 23 bases between. This CDR3 reads CASSVGRGGNLFYGYTF. DNA for the CDR3: TGTGCCAGCAGCGTTGGACGGGGTGGTAACTTGTTCTATGGCTACACCTTC.